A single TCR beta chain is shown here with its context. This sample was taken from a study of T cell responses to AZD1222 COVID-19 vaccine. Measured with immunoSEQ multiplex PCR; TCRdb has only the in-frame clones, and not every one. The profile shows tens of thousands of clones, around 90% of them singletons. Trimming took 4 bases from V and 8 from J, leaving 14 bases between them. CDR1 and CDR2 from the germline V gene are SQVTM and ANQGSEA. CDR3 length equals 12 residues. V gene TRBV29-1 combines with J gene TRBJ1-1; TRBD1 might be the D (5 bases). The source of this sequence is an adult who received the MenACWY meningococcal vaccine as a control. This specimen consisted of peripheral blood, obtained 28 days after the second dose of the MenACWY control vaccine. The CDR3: CSVGSWGGEAFF. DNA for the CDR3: TGCAGCGTTGGGTCATGGGGGGGAGAAGCTTTCTTT.